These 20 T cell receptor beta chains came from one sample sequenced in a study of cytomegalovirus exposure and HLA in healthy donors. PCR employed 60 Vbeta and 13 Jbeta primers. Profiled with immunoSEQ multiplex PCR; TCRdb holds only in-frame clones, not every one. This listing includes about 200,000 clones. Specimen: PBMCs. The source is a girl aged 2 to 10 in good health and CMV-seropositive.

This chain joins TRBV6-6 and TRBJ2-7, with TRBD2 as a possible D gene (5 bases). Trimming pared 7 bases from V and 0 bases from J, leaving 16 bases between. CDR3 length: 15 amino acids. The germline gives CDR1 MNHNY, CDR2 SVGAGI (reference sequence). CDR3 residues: CASTPGVKNSYEQYF. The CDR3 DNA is TGTGCCAGCACCCCCGGGGTGAAGAACTCCTACGAGCAGTACTTC.

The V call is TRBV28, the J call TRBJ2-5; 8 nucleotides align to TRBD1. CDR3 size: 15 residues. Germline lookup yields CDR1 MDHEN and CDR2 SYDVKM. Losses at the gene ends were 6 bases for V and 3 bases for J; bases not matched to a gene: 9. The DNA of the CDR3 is TGTGCCAGCAGCGGAACCTGGACAGGGAAAGAGACCCAGTACTTC. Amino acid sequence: CASSGTWTGKETQYF.

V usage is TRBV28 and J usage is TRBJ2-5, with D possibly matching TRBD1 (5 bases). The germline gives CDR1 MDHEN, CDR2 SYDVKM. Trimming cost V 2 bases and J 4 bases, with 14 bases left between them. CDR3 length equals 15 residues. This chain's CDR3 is CASSLNRGGSETQYF. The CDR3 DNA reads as TGTGCCAGCAGTTTAAATAGGGGTGGATCAGAGACCCAGTACTTC.

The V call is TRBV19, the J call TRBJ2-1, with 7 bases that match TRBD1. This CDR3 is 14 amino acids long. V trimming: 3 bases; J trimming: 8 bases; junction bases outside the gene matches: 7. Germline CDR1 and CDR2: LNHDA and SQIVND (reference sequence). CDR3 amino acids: CASSIGQADYEQFF. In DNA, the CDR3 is TGTGCCAGTAGTATTGGACAGGCCGATTATGAGCAGTTCTTC.

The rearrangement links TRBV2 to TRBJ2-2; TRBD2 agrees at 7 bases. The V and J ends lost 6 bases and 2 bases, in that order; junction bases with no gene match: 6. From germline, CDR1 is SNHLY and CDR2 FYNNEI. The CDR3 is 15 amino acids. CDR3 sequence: CASSVLADNTGELFF. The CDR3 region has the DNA TGTGCCAGCAGCGTTCTAGCGGATAACACCGGGGAGCTGTTTTTT.

The CDR3 protein is CASSQEGSNYGYTF. Here the CDR3 DNA reads TGTGCCAGCAGCCAAGAGGGCAGCAACTATGGCTACACCTTC. V gene TRBV4-2 combines with J gene TRBJ1-2; D gene uncertain. V was shortened by 0 bases and J by 2 bases, with 7 bases between the two germline ends. CDR3 size: 14 residues. CDR1 is LGHNA and CDR2 is YNFKEQ in the germline V gene.

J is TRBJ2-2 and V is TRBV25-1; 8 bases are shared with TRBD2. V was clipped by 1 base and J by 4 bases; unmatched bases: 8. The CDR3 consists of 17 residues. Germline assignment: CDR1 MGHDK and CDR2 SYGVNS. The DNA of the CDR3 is TGTGCCAGCAGTGAATTTACACTAGCGGATTTCACCGGGGAGCTGTTTTTT. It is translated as CASSEFTLADFTGELFF.

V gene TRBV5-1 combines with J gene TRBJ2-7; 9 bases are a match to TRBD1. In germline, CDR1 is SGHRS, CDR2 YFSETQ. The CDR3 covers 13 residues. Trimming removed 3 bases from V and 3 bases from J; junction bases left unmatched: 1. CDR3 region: CASSSTGGYEQYF. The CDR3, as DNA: TGCGCCAGCAGCTCGACAGGGGGCTACGAGCAGTACTTC.

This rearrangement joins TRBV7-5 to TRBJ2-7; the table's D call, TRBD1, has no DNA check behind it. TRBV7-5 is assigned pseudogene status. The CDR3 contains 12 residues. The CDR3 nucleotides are TGTGTCAGAAGCCTGACAGGCTACGAGCAGTACTTC. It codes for CVRSLTGYEQYF.

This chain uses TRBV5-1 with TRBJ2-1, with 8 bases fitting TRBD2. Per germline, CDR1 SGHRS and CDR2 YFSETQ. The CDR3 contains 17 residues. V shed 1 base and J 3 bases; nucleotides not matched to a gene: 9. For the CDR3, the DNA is TGCGCCAGCAGCTTGCCCGGGTTGAGCGGGAGCTACAATGAGCAGTTCTTC. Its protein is CASSLPGLSGSYNEQFF.

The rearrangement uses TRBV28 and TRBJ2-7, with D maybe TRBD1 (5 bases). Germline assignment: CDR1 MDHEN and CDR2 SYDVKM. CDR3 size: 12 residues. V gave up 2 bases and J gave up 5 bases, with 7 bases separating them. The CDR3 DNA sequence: TGTGCCAGCAGTTTAGGGGCCGACGAGCAGTACTTC. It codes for CASSLGADEQYF.

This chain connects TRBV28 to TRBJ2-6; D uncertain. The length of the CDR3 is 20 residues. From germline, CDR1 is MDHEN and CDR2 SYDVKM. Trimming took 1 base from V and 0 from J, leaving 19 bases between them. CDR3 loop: CASSLFRGGTGYSGANVLTF. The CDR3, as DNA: TGTGCCAGCAGTTTATTTAGAGGTGGAACCGGCTACTCTGGGGCCAACGTCCTGACTTTC.

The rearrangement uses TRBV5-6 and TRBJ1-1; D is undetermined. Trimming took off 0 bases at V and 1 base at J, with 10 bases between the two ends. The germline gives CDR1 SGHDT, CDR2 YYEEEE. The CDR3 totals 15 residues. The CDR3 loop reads CASSLVDRGNTEAFF. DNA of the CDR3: TGTGCCAGCAGCTTGGTTGACCGGGGGAACACTGAAGCTTTCTTT. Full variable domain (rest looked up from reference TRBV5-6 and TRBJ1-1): DAGVTQSPTHLIKTRGQQVTLRCSPKSGHDTVSWYQQALGQGPQFIFQYYEEEERQRGNFPDRFSGHQFPNYSSELNVNALLLGDSALYLCASSLVDRGNTEAFFGQGTRLTVV.

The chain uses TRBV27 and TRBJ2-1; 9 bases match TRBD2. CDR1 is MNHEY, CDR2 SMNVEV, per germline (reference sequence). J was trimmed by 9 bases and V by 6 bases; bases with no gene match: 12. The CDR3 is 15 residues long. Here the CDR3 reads CASRISAGGRGEQFF. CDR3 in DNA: TGTGCCAGCAGGATATCGGCGGGAGGGAGGGGTGAGCAGTTCTTC.

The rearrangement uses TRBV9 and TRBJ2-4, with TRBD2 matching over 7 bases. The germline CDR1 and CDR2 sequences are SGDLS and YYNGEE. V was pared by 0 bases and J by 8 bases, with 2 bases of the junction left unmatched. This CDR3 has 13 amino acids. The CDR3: CASSVGGGHIQYF. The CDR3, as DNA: TGTGCCAGCAGCGTAGGGGGAGGGCACATTCAGTACTTC.

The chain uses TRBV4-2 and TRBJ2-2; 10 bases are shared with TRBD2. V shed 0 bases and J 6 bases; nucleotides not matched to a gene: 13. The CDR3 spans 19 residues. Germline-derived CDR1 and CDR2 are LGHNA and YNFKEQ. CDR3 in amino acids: CASSQEDPSGRGWAGELFF. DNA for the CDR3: TGTGCCAGCAGCCAAGAAGATCCTAGCGGGAGAGGGTGGGCCGGGGAGCTGTTTTTT.

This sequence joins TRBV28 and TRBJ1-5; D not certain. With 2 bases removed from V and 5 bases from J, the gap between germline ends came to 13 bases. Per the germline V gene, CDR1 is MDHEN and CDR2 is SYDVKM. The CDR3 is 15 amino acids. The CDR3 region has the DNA TGTGCCAGCAGTTTACCCCCAGTTCTGCATCAGCCCCAGCATTTT. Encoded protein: CASSLPPVLHQPQHF.

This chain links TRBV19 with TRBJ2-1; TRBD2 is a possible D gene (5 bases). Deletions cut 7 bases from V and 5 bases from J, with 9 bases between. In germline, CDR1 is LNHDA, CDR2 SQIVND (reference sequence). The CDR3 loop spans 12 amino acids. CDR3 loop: CASKASHNEQFF. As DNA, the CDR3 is TGTGCCAGTAAGGCTAGCCACAATGAGCAGTTCTTC.

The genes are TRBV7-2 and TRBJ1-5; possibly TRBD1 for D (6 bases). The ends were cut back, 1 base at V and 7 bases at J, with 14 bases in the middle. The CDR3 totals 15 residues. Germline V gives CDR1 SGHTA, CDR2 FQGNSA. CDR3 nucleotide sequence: TGTGCCAGCAGCTTAGTCTCGGGAACAGGGCAGCCCCAGCATTTT. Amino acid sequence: CASSLVSGTGQPQHF. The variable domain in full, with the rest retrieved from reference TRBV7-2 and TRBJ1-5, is GAGVSQSPSNKVTEKGKDVELRCDPISGHTALYWYRQSLGQGLEFLIYFQGNSAPDKSGLPSDRFSAERTGGSVSTLTIQRTQQEDSAVYLCASSLVSGTGQPQHFGDGTRLSIL.

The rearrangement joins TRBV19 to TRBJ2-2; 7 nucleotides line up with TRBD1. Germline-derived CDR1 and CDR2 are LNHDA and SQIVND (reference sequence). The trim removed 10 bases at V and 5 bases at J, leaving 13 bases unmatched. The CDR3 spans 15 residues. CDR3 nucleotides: TGTGCCACCTTTTCGGGACAGCTGAATACCGGGGAGCTGTTTTTT. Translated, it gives CATFSGQLNTGELFF. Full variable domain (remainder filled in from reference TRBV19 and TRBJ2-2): DGGITQSPKYLFRKEGQNVTLSCEQNLNHDAMYWYRQDPGQGLRLIYYSQIVNDFQKGDIAEGYSVSREKKESFPLTVTSAQKNPTAFYLCATFSGQLNTGELFFGEGSRLTVL.